This T cell receptor (beta chain) originates from a study of lymphopenia after photon versus proton radiotherapy. Generated by immunoSEQ multiplex PCR, the TCRdb table keeps only in-frame clones and is missing some. The table records 26,000 or so clones, roughly 85% of them present only once. This clone was seen just once. Its antigen is unknown. CDR1 and CDR2 from the germline V gene are LNHDA and SQIVND (reference sequence). V was trimmed by 4 bases and J by 7 bases, leaving 8 bases between them. The CDR3 loop spans 13 amino acids. Study-level results: After the lymphocyte nadir, photon-treated repertoires showed oligoclonal expansion, especially of CD8+ Temra cells. Proton therapy kept repertoires fairly stable, unlike photons, which gained effector/memory cells.

This sequence originates from a man aged 30 to 39 with gastric cancer. The sequencing here drew on peripheral blood, taken from a patient treated with photon-based radiotherapy. V gene TRBV19 combines with J gene TRBJ1-6; a weak D match, TRBD1 (6 bases). CDR3 residues: CASSTQGNSPLHF. Written as DNA, the CDR3 is TGTGCCAGTAGTACTCAGGGGAATTCACCCCTCCACTTT.